This entry lists 9 T cell receptor beta chains sequenced from one sample in a study of T-cell memory formation after mild COVID-19. TCRdb called the 5' RACE reads again in MiXCR, with one record for every CDR3 protein. This sample has about 350,000 distinct CDR3 sequences, with roughly 13% found just once. The sequencing sample was made of PBMCs or a T cell subset sorted from them (not recorded which). The source is a man aged 18-30 years who had mild COVID-19 (a few samples of this study predate the infection). Cell type and time point are not known.

This clonotype was detected a few times. This chain uses TRBV27 with TRBJ1-5, with no clear D. This CDR3 has 13 residues. Germline V gives CDR1 MNHEY, CDR2 SMNVEV (reference sequence). V was pared by 2 bases and J by 6 bases, with 8 bases between. This CDR3 reads CASSLMRGQPQHF. The CDR3 bases are TGTGCCAGCAGTTTAATGCGGGGTCAGCCCCAGCATTTT.

The V call is TRBV19, the J call TRBJ2-7; TRBD2 aligns across 15 bases. Germline CDR1 is LNHDA and CDR2 is SQIVND (reference sequence). The V and J ends lost 5 bases and 2 bases, in that order; junction bases with no gene match: 4. The CDR3 spans 16 residues. The CDR3 spells CASSPWTSGGAYEQYF. Here the CDR3 DNA reads TGTGCCAGTAGTCCCTGGACTAGCGGGGGGGCCTACGAGCAGTACTTC.

This chain links TRBV2 with TRBJ1-5, with 8 bases identical to TRBD1. The junction had 0 bases not matched to a gene; V was cut back by 1 base and J by 1 base. The germline V gene has CDR1 SNHLY and CDR2 FYNNEI. CDR3 length: 15 residues. The CDR3 loop reads CASSEDRGSNQPQHF. The CDR3 DNA reads TGTGCCAGCAGTGAAGACAGGGGGAGCAATCAGCCCCAGCATTTT.

J is TRBJ1-2 and V is TRBV6-5; D gene uncertain. Trimming took 7 bases from V and 2 from J, leaving 8 bases between them. The CDR3 is 12 amino acids. From germline, CDR1 is MNHEY and CDR2 SVGAGI. For the CDR3, the DNA is TGTGCCAGCAACGGCCCCAACTATGGCTACACCTTC. This encodes CASNGPNYGYTF.

This chain uses TRBV10-3 with TRBJ1-4; TRBD1 might be the D (5 bases). Trimming shortened V by 11 bases and J by 8 bases, and 12 bases separated the two germline ends. The V gene's germline CDR1 is ENHRY and CDR2 SYGVKD. The CDR3 spans 11 residues. The CDR3 DNA sequence: TGTGCCGTCCTCCAGGGAGAAAAACTGTTTTTT. It specifies CAVLQGEKLFF.

This clonotype was recorded a few times. The chain employs TRBV20-1 and TRBJ1-3; D is unresolved. Germline loops: CDR1 DFQATT, CDR2 SNEGSKA (reference sequence). The CDR3 runs to 14 residues. The germline V and J ends were trimmed by 2 bases and 2 bases, with 10 bases remaining between them. CDR3 in amino acids: CSARIHLPGNTIYF. Written as DNA, the CDR3 is TGCAGTGCTAGAATCCACCTACCTGGAAACACCATATATTTT.

The table lists this clonotype with a few counts. The rearrangement joins TRBV20-1 to TRBJ2-1; 11 positions agree with TRBD2. Germline CDR1 and CDR2: DFQATT and SNEGSKA (reference sequence). This CDR3 comprises 18 residues. The J segment lost 0 bases and the V segment lost 4 bases, leaving 11 bases of the junction unmatched. For the CDR3, the DNA is TGCAGTGCTAATCGTTTAGCGGGGGGGCTCCGCTCCTACAATGAGCAGTTCTTC. Translated, it gives CSANRLAGGLRSYNEQFF.

This clonotype turned up a few times. This chain joins TRBV10-3 and TRBJ1-1, with a weak D call TRBD1 (5 bases). Germline V gives CDR1 ENHRY, CDR2 SYGVKD. Between the trimmed V and J ends, which lost 10 bases and 5 bases, there was a span of 11 bases. There are 11 residues in the CDR3. The CDR3 loop reads CATIRETEAFF. CDR3 sequence (DNA): TGTGCCACCATCAGGGAGACTGAAGCTTTCTTT.

The table lists this clonotype with a few counts. This sequence joins TRBV4-3 and TRBJ2-1; no clear D. Germline lookup yields CDR1 LGHNA and CDR2 YSLEER. This CDR3 is 13 amino acids long. Trimming removed 3 bases at V and 6 bases at J, with 9 bases between. The CDR3 loop reads CASSHAQSNEQFF. In DNA form, the CDR3 reads TGCGCCAGCAGCCACGCCCAGAGCAATGAGCAGTTCTTC.